Presented here are 8 T cell receptor beta chains from one specimen sequenced in a study of long-term antiretroviral therapy in people with HIV. The immunoSEQ assay was v3.0, run at survey level. Some clones are missing from TCRdb's copy, which holds only in-frame ones; the method was immunoSEQ multiplex PCR. This sample has some 20,000 clones, with 90% to 95% found just once. Source: unsorted PBMCs, taken 4.4 years after starting antiretroviral therapy. Receptor source: a woman aged 50 to 60 with HIV.

The rearrangement uses TRBV7-9 and TRBJ2-1, with a weak D call TRBD2 (6 bases). The CDR3 has 12 amino acids. Trimming took 1 base from V and 16 from J, leaving 14 bases between them. Germline V lookup: CDR1 SEHNR, CDR2 FQNEAQ (reference sequence). The CDR3 here is CASSLGGRRGFF. In DNA form, the CDR3 reads TGTGCCAGCAGCTTAGGAGGCAGGAGGGGATTCTTC. The full variable domain, with the rest looked up from reference TRBV7-9 and TRBJ2-1, is DTGVSQNPRHKITKRGQNVTFRCDPISEHNRLYWYRQTLGQGPEFLTYFQNEAQLEKSRLLSDRFSAERPKGSFSTLEIQRTEQGDSAMYLCASSLGGRRGFFGPGTRLTVL.

The V and J genes are TRBV9 and TRBJ1-1, with TRBD1 matching 7 bases. Trimming at V came to 1 base and at J to 8 bases, leaving 5 bases not matched to a gene. This CDR3 spans 13 amino acids. From germline, CDR1 is SGDLS and CDR2 YYNGEE. The DNA of the CDR3 is TGTGCCAGCAGCGTATCGACAGGGTCGGAAGCTTTCTTT. Translating it yields CASSVSTGSEAFF.

The genes are TRBV7-9 and TRBJ2-5, with D perhaps being TRBD1 or TRBD2 (5 bases each). In germline, CDR1 is SEHNR, CDR2 FQNEAQ (reference sequence). V shed 5 bases and J shed 1 base, with 17 bases lying between them. This CDR3 spans 16 amino acids. CDR3 region: CASSDLYSGSQETQYF. The CDR3 region has the DNA TGTGCCAGCAGCGACTTGTATTCAGGGAGCCAAGAGACCCAGTACTTC. Looking up the rest from reference TRBV7-9 and TRBJ2-5 gives the full variable domain: DTGVSQNPRHKITKRGQNVTFRCDPISEHNRLYWYRQTLGQGPEFLTYFQNEAQLEKSRLLSDRFSAERPKGSFSTLEIQRTEQGDSAMYLCASSDLYSGSQETQYFGPGTRLLVL.

The chain has TRBV10-1 and TRBJ1-1, with D possibly matching TRBD1 (5 bases). The germline V gene has CDR1 WNHNN and CDR2 SYGVQD (reference sequence). V was trimmed by 0 bases and J by 4 bases, leaving 6 bases between them. The CDR3 extends over 13 amino acids. The CDR3 DNA is TGCGCCAGCAGTGAGTCGGGGGGCACTGAAGCTTTCTTT. This gives the protein CASSESGGTEAFF.

The chain couples TRBV19 to TRBJ2-3; 8 bases agree with TRBD1. Germline assignment: CDR1 LNHDA and CDR2 SQIVND (reference sequence). The CDR3 has 14 amino acids. V was clipped by 4 bases and J by 4 bases; unmatched bases: 4. The CDR3 sequence is CASSTPGQADTQYF. As DNA, the CDR3 is TGTGCCAGTAGTACTCCGGGACAGGCAGATACGCAGTATTTT.

Written as DNA, the CDR3 is TGTGCCAGCCATCAGGGGGATAATTCACCCCTCCACTTT. It codes for CASHQGDNSPLHF. The V gene is TRBV9, the J gene TRBJ1-6; 7 nucleotides match TRBD1. The germline CDR1 and CDR2 sequences are SGDLS and YYNGEE. The CDR3 length is 13 residues. Germline trimming cut 7 bases from V and 5 bases from J; bases unmatched to any gene: 3.

V usage is TRBV6-6 and J usage is TRBJ2-4, with no clear D. From germline, CDR1 is MNHNY and CDR2 SVGAGI (reference sequence). V lost 2 bases and J 7 bases, leaving 9 bases between the germline ends. This CDR3 is 13 amino acids long. CDR3 amino acids: CASSYRVDNIQYF. The CDR3 DNA sequence: TGTGCCAGCAGTTACAGGGTTGATAACATTCAGTACTTC.

The V call is TRBV19, the J call TRBJ1-1; D is undetermined. Germline loops: CDR1 LNHDA, CDR2 SQIVND (reference sequence). CDR3 size: 14 residues. With 3 bases removed from V and 7 bases from J, the gap between germline ends came to 15 bases. CDR3 protein: CASSIEVRPGEAFF. The CDR3, as DNA: TGTGCCAGTAGTATCGAAGTACGCCCGGGTGAAGCTTTCTTT.